This TCR beta chain was captured in a study of immune heterogeneity within non-small cell lung tumors. Study context: There was 1 tumor not otherwise specified, along with more than 9 non-squamous carcinomas and a few squamous cell carcinomas.

Template input, which was bulk tumor genomic DNA, totaled approximately 600 ng per sample. Multiple biopsies spaced far apart were taken from each primary tumor during surgery. These patients got curative surgery after being newly diagnosed with untreated non-small cell lung cancer. It was a multiplex PCR that amplified TCR beta CDR3, with 32 V and 13 J primers. TCRdb processed the multiplex PCR reads anew with MiXCR; each CDR3 protein has one entry. Of about 2,000 distinct CDR3 sequences in the sample, about 25% were seen once. Study results and limitations: Between one patient and another, high-frequency T-cell receptor beta clonotypes were largely distinct.

This clonotype is medium-sized (0.01 to 0.1%) within its sample. Its antigen is not known. V gave up 4 bases and J gave up 6 bases, with 16 bases separating them. Per the germline V gene, CDR1 is SGHRS and CDR2 is YFSETQ. The CDR3 has 14 residues. Sequencing used lung tumor tissue. The rearrangement uses TRBV5-1 and TRBJ2-5, with D perhaps matching TRBD1 (5 bases). This receptor was obtained from a man between 60 and 70 years old with non-small cell lung cancer. The CDR3 sequence: CASSPTTDPQTQYF. The CDR3 nucleotides read TGCGCCAGCAGCCCAACGACAGACCCTCAGACCCAGTACTTC.